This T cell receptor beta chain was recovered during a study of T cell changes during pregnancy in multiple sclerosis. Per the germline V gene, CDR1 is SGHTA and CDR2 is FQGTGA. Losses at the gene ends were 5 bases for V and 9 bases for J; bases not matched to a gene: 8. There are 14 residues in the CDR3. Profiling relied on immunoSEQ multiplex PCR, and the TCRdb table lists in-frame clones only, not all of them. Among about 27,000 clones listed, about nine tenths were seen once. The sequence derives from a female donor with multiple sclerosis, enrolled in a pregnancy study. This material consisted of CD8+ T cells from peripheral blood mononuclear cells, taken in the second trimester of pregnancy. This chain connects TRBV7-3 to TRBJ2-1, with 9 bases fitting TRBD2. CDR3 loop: CASSHSTSGGEQFF. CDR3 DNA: TGTGCCAGCAGCCATTCGACTAGCGGAGGTGAGCAGTTCTTC. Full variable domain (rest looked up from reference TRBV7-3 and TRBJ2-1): GAGVSQTPSNKVTEKGKYVELRCDPISGHTALYWYRQSLGQGPEFLIYFQGTGAADDSGLPNDRFFAVRPEGSVSTLKIQRTERGDSAVYLCASSHSTSGGEQFFGPGTRLTVL.